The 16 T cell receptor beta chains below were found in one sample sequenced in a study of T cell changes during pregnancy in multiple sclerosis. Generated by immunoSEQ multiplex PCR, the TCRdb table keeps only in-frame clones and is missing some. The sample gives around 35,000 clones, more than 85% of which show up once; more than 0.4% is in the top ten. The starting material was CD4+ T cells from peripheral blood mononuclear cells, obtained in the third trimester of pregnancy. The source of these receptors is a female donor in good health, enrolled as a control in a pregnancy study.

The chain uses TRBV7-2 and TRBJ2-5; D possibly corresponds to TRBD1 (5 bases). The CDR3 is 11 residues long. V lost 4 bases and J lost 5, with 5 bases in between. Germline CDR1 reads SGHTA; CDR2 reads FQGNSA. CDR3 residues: CASSYRETQYF. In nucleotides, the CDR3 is TGTGCCAGCAGCTACAGGGAGACCCAGTACTTC. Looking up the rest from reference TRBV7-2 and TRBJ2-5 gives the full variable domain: GAGVSQSPSNKVTEKGKDVELRCDPISGHTALYWYRQSLGQGLEFLIYFQGNSAPDKSGLPSDRFSAERTGGSVSTLTIQRTQQEDSAVYLCASSYRETQYFGPGTRLLVL.

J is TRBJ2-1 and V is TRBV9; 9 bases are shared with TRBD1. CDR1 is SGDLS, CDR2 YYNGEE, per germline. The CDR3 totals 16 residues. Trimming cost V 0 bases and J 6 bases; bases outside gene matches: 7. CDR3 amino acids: CASSVAVGGQGNEQFF. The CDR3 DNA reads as TGTGCCAGCAGCGTAGCTGTAGGGGGACAGGGCAATGAGCAGTTCTTC. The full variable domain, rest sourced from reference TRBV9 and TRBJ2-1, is DSGVTQTPKHLITATGQRVTLRCSPRSGDLSVYWYQQSLDQGLQFLIQYYNGEERAKGNILERFSAQQFPDLHSELNLSSLELGDSALYFCASSVAVGGQGNEQFFGPGTRLTVL.

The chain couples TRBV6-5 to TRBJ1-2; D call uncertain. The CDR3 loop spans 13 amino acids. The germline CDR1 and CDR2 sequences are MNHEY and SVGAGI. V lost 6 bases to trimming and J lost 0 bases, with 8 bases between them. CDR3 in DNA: TGTGCCAGCAGGAGTCCGACTAACTATGGCTACACCTTC. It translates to CASRSPTNYGYTF.

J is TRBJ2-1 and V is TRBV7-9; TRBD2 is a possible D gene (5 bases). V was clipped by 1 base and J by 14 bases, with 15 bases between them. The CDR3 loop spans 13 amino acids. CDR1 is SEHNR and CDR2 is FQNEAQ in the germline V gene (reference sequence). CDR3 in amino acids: CASSLEIPVGEFF. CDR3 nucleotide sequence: TGTGCCAGCAGCTTAGAAATCCCAGTCGGGGAGTTCTTC. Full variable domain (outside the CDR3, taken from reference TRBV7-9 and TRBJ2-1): DTGVSQNPRHKITKRGQNVTFRCDPISEHNRLYWYRQTLGQGPEFLTYFQNEAQLEKSRLLSDRFSAERPKGSFSTLEIQRTEQGDSAMYLCASSLEIPVGEFFGPGTRLTVL.

CDR3 sequence: CASSRTGGAQYEQYF. The CDR3 nucleotides read TGTGCCAGCAGCCGGACAGGGGGCGCCCAGTACGAGCAGTACTTC. This chain connects TRBV5-4 to TRBJ2-7; 11 nucleotides line up with TRBD1. This CDR3 is built from 15 residues. The V gene end was trimmed by 4 bases and the J gene end by 4 bases; junction bases not matched to a gene: 7. Looked up from germline, CDR1 is SGHNT and CDR2 is YYREEE (reference sequence).

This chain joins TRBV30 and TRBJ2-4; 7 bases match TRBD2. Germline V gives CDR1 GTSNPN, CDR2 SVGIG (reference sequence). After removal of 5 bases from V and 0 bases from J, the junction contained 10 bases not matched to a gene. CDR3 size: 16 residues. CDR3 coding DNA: TGTGCCTGGCAAGCGGGGCACACTCTAGCCAAAAACATTCAGTACTTC. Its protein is CAWQAGHTLAKNIQYF.

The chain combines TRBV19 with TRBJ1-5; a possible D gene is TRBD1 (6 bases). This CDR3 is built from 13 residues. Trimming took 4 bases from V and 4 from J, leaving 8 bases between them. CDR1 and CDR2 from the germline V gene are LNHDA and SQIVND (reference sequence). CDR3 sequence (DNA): TGTGCCAGTAGTACCCAGGGGAATCAGCCCCAGCATTTT. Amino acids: CASSTQGNQPQHF.

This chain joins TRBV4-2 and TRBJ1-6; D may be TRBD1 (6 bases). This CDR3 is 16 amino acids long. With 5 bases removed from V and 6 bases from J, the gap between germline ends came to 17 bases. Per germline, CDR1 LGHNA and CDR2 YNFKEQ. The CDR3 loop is CASSERGGISNSPLHF. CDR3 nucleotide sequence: TGTGCCAGCAGCGAAAGAGGGGGTATATCTAATTCACCCCTCCACTTT.

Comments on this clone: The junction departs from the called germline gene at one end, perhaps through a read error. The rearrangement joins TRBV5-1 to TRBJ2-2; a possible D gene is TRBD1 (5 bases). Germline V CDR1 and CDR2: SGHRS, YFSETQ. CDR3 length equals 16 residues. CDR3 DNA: TGCGCCAGCAGCCGCGATCAGGGATCGAAGACCGGGGAGCTGTTTTTT. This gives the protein CASSRDQGSKTGELFF.

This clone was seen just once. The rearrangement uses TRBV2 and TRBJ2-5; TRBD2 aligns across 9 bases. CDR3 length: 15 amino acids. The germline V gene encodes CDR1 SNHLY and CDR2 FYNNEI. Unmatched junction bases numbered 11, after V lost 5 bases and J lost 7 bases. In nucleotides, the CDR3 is TGTGCCAGCAGTAGTAGCGGGGGTTTAAGGGGGACCCAGTACTTC. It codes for CASSSSGGLRGTQYF.

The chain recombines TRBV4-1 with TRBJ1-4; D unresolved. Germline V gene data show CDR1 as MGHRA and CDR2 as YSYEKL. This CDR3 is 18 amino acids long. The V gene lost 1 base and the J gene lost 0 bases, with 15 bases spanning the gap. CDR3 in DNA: TGCGCCAGCAGCCAAGTTGGAGGCAGGCATGCAACTAATGAAAAACTGTTTTTT. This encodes CASSQVGGRHATNEKLFF.

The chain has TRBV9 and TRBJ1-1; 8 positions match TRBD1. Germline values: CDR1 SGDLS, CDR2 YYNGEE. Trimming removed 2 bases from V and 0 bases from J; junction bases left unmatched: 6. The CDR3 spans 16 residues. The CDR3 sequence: CASSVGTGLMNTEAFF. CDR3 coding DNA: TGTGCCAGCAGCGTGGGGACAGGCCTTATGAACACTGAAGCTTTCTTT.

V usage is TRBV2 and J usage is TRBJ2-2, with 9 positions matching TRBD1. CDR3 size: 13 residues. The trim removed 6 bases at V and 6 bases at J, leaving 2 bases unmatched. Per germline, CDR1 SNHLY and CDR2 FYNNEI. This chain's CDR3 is CASRTGGSGELFF. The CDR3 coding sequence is TGTGCCAGCAGGACAGGGGGATCCGGGGAGCTGTTTTTT.

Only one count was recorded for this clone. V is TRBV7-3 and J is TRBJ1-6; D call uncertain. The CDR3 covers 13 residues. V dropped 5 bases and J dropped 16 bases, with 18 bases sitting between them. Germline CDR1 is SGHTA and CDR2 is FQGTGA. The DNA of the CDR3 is TGTGCCAGCAGCCCCGGAGAGGCAGTGACTCTCCACTTT. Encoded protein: CASSPGEAVTLHF. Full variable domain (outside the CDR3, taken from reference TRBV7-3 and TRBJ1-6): GAGVSQTPSNKVTEKGKYVELRCDPISGHTALYWYRQSLGQGPEFLIYFQGTGAADDSGLPNDRFFAVRPEGSVSTLKIQRTERGDSAVYLCASSPGEAVTLHFGNGTRLTVT.

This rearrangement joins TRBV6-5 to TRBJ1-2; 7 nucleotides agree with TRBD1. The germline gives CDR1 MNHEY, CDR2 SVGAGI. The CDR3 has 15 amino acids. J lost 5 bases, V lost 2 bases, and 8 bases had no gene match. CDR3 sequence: CASSYGAGGNYGYTF. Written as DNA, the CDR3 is TGTGCCAGCAGTTACGGGGCAGGGGGAAATTATGGCTACACCTTC.

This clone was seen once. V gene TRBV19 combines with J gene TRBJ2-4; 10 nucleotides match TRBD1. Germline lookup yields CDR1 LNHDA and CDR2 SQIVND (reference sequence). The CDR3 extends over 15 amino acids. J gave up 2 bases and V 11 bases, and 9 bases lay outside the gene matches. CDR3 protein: CAGTGAFGSKNIQYF. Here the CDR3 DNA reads TGTGCCGGGACAGGGGCCTTCGGATCCAAAAACATTCAGTACTTC.